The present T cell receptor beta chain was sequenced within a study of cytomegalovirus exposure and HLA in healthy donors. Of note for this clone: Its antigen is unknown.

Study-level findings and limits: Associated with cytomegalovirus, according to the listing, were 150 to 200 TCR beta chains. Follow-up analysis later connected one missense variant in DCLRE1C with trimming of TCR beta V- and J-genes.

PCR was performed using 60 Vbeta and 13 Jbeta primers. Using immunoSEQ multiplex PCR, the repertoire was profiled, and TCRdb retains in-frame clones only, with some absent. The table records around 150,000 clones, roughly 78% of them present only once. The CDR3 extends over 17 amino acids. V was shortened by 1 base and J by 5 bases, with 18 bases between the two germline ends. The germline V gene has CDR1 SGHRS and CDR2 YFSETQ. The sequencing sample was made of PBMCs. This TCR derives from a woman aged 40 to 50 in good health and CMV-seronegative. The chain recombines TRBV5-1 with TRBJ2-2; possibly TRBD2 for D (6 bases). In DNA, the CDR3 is TGCGCCAGCAGCTTGTCGTTCTCGGAGGGTGCGACCGGGGAGCTGTTTTTT. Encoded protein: CASSLSFSEGATGELFF.